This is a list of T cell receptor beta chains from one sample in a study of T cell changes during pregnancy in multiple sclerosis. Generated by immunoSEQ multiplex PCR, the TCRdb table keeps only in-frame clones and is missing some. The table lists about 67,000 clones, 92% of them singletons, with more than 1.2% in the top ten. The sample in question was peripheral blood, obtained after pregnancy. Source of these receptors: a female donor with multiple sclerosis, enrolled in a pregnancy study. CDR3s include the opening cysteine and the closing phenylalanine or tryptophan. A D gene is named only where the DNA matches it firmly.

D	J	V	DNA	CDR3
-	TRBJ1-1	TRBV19	TGTGCCAGTAGTATTGGGGGGATTAACACTGAAGCTTTCTTT	CASSIGGINTEAFF
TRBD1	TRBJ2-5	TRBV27	TGTGCCAGCAGTTCCGGACAGGGCCAAGAGACCCAGTACTTC	CASSSGQGQETQYF
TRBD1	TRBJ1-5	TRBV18	TGTGCCAGCTCAATATCCGGGACAGGCGATCAGCCCCAGCATTTT	CASSISGTGDQPQHF
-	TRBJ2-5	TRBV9	TGTGCCAGCAGCGAAGTAAGCTTCCAAGAGACCCAGTACTTC	CASSEVSFQETQYF
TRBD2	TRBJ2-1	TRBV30	TGTGCCTGGAGTACGGGAGGGAGCCTATACAATGAGCAGTTCTTC	CAWSTGGSLYNEQFF
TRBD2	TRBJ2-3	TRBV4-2	TGTGCCAGCAGCCAAGGATCGTCTAGCGGAGGCACAGATACGCAGTATTTT	CASSQGSSSGGTDTQYF
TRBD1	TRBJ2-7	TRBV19	TGTGCCAGTAAGAGTGGTTCCGGGACAGGACTCTGCCGGGGGTACTTC	CASKSGSGTGLCRGYF
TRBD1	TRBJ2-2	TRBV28	TGTGCCGCCGGGACAGGGAAGACCGGGGAGCTGTTTTTT	CAAGTGKTGELFF
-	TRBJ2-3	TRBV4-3	TGCGCCAGCAGCCAACGGTCCTGGTCAGATACGCAGTATTTT	CASSQRSWSDTQYF
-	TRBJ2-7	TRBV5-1	TGCGCCAGCAGCTTGGTCCCGCTAGCTGACTCCTACGAGCAGTACTTC	CASSLVPLADSYEQYF
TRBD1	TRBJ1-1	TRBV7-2	TGTGCCAGCAGCCCGGACAGGGTCGGGACTGAAGCTTTCTTT	CASSPDRVGTEAFF